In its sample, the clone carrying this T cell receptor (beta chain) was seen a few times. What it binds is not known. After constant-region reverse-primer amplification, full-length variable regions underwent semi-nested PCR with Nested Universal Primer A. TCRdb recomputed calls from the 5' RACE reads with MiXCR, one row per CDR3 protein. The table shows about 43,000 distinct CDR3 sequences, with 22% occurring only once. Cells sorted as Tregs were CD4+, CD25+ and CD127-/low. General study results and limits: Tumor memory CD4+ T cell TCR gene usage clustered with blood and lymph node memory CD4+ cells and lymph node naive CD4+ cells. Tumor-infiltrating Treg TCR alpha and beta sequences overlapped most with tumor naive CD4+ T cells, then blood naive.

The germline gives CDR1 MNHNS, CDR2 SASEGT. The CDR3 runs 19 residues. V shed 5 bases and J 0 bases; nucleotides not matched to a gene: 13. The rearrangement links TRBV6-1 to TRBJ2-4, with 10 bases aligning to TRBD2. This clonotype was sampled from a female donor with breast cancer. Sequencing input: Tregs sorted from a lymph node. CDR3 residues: CASSNHRRTSGLAKNIQYF. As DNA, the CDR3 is TGTGCCAGCAGTAATCACAGGAGGACTAGCGGTCTAGCCAAAAACATTCAGTACTTC.